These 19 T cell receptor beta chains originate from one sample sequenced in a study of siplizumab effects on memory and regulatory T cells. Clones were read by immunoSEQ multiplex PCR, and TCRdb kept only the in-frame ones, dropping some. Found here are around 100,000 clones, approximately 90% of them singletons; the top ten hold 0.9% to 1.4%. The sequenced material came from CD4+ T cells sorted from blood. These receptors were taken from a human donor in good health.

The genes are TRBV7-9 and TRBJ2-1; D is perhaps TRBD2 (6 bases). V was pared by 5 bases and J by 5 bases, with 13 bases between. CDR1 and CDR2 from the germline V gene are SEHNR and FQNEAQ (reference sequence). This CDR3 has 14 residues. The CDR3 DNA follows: TGTGCCAGCAGCCCATCCGGGACTCACAATGAGCAGTTCTTC. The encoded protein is CASSPSGTHNEQFF.

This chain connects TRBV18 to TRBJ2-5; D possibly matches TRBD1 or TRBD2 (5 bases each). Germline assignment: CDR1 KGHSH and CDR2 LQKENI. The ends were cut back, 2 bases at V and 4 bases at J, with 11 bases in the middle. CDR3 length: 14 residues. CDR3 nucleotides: TGTGCCAGCTCACCAGACTGGGGACGAGAGACCCAGTACTTC. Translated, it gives CASSPDWGRETQYF.

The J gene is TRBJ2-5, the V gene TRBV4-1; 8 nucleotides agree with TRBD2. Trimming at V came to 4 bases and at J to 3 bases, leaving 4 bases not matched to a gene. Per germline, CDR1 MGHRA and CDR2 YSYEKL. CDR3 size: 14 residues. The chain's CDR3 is CASSRNSGKETQYF. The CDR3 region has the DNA TGCGCCAGCAGCCGAAATAGCGGGAAAGAGACCCAGTACTTC.

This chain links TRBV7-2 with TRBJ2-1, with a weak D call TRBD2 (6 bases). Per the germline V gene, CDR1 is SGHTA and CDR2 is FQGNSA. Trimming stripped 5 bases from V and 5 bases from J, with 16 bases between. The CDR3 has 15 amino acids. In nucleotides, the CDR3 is TGTGCCAGCAGCACCCGACTAGGCTTACACAATGAGCAGTTCTTC. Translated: CASSTRLGLHNEQFF.

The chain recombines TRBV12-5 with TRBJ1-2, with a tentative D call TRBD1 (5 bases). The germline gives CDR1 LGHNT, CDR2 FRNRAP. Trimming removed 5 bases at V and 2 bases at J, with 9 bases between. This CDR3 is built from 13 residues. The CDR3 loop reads CASGHGGNYGYTF. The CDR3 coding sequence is TGTGCTAGTGGTCACGGGGGGAACTATGGCTACACCTTC.

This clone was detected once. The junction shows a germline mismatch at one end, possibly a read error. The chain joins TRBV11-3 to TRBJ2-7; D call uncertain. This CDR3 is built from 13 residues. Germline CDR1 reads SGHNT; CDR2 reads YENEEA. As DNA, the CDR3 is TGTGCCAGCAGCACCGGGCACGGGTACGAGCAGTGCTTC. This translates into CASSTGHGYEQCF.

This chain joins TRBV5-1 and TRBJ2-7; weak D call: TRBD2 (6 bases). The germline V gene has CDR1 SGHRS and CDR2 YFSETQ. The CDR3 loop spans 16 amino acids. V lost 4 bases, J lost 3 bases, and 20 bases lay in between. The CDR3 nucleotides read TGCGCCAGCAGCCCGACGGCGGGACTCCACCGCTACGAGCAGTACTTC. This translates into CASSPTAGLHRYEQYF.

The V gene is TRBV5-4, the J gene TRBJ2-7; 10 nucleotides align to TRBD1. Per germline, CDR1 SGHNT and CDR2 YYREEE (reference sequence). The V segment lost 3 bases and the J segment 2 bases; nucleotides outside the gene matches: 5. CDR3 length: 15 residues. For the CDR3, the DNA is TGTGCCAGCAGCTACCGGGACAGGGGTACCTACGAGCAGTACTTC. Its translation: CASSYRDRGTYEQYF.

The CDR3 region is CAIRSSGRAMDEQFF. Here the CDR3 DNA reads TGTGCCATCCGGAGTAGCGGGAGGGCCATGGATGAGCAGTTCTTC. The chain couples TRBV6-1 to TRBJ2-1; 11 bases are a match to TRBD2. Germline CDR1 MNHNS, CDR2 SASEGT. The CDR3 consists of 15 residues. V lost 10 bases, J lost 8 bases, and 13 bases stayed unmatched.

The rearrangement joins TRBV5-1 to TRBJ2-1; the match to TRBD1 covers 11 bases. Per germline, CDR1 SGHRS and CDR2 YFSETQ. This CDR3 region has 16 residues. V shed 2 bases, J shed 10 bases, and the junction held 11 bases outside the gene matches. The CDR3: CASSLPLDRGPGEQFF. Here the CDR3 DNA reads TGCGCCAGCAGCTTACCTTTGGACAGGGGGCCTGGAGAGCAGTTCTTC.

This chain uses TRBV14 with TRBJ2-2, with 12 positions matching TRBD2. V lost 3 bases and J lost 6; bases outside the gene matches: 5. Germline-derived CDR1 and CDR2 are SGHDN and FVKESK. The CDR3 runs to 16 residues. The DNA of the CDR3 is TGTGCCAGCAGCCACCGACTAGCGGGAGATGCCGGGGAGCTGTTTTTT. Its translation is CASSHRLAGDAGELFF. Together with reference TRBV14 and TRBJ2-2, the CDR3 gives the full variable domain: EAGVTQFPSHSVIEKGQTVTLRCDPISGHDNLYWYRRVMGKEIKFLLHFVKESKQDESGMPNNRFLAERTGGTYSTLKVQPAELEDSGVYFCASSHRLAGDAGELFFGEGSRLTVL.

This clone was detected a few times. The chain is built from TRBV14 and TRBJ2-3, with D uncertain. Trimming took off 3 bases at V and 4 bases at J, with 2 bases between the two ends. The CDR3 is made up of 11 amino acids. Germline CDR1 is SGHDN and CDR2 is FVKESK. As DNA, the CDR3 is TGTGCCAGCAGCCACGCAGATACGCAGTATTTT. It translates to CASSHADTQYF.

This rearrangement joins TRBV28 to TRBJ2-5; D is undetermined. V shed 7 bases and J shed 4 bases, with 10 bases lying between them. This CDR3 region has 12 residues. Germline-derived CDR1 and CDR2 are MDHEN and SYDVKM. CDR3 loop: CASTSMGETQYF. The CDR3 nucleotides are TGTGCCAGCACCTCTATGGGAGAGACCCAGTACTTC. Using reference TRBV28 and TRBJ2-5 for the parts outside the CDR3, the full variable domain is DVKVTQSSRYLVKRTGEKVFLECVQDMDHENMFWYRQDPGLGLRLIYFSYDVKMKEKGDIPEGYSVSREKKERFSLILESASTNQTSMYLCASTSMGETQYFGPGTRLLVL.

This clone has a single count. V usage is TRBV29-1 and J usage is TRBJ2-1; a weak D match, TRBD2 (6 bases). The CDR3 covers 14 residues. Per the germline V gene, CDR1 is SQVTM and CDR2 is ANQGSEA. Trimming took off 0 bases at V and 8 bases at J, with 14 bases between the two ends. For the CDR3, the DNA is TGCAGCGTTGAAGATGCCGACCGGAGGGATGAGCAGTTCTTC. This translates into CSVEDADRRDEQFF.

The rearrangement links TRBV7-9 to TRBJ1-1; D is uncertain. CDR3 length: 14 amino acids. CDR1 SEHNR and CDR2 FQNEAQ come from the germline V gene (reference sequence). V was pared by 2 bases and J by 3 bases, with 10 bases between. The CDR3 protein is CASSLFRRDTEAFF. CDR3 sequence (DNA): TGTGCCAGCAGCTTATTTCGGAGGGACACTGAAGCTTTCTTT.

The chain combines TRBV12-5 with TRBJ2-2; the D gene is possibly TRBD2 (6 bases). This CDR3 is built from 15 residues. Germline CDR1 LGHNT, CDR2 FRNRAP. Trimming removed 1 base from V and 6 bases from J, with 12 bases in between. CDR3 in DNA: TGTGCTAGTGGTTTGGGTGAACCGGGGGCCGGGGAGCTGTTTTTT. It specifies CASGLGEPGAGELFF.

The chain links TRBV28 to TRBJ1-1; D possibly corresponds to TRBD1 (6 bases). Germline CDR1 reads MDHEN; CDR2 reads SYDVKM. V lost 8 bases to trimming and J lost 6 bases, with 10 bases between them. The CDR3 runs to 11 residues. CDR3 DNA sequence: TGTGCCAGCGCAGGGGACGCTGAAGCTTTCTTT. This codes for CASAGDAEAFF.

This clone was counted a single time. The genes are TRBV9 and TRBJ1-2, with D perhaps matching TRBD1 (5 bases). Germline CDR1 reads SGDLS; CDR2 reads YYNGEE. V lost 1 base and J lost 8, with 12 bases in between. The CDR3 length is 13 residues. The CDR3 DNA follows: TGTGCCAGCAGCGTAAAGGGGCTTAGCGGCTACACCTTC. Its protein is CASSVKGLSGYTF.

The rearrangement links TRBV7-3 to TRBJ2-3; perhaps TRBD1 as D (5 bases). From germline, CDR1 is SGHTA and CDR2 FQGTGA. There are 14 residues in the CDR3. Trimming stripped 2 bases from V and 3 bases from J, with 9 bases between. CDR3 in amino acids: CASSLGAATDTQYF. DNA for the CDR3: TGTGCCAGCAGCTTAGGGGCGGCGACAGATACGCAGTATTTT.